This TCR beta chain derives from a study of long-term antiretroviral therapy in people with HIV. CDR3 size: 15 residues. Germline loops: CDR1 MGHRA, CDR2 YSYEKL. Trimming removed 4 bases at V and 2 bases at J, with 12 bases between. Sequencing relied on immunoSEQ assay v3.0, run at survey level. Produced via immunoSEQ multiplex PCR; TCRdb's table is partial and in-frame only. This table has about 7,100 clones, around 85% appearing once. Treatment for all HIV-infected participants took place in the United States. The rearrangement links TRBV4-1 to TRBJ1-5; possibly TRBD1 for D (6 bases). Here the sequenced sample was unsorted PBMCs, taken 1.1 years after starting antiretroviral therapy. This clonotype was sampled from a man between 35 and 55 years old with HIV. The CDR3 sequence is CASSLGTFGNQPQHF. The CDR3 DNA reads TGCGCCAGCAGCCTCGGGACATTTGGCAATCAGCCCCAGCATTTT.